A single sample gave rise to the 14 T cell receptor beta chains below, sequenced in a study of T cell responses to AZD1222 COVID-19 vaccine. Clones were read by immunoSEQ multiplex PCR, and TCRdb kept only the in-frame ones, dropping some. The sample comprises approximately 100,000 clones, roughly 86% of which are singletons, and 2.5% to 4% rests with the top ten. Specimen: peripheral blood, collected 28 days after the second dose of the MenACWY control vaccine. The receptors derive from an adult who received the MenACWY meningococcal vaccine as a control.

V usage is TRBV4-1 and J usage is TRBJ1-2, with D uncertain. Germline CDR1 is MGHRA and CDR2 is YSYEKL. Trimming left V 4 bases short and J 7 bases short, with 22 bases between. The CDR3 totals 16 residues. CDR3 nucleotides: TGCGCCAGCAGCCGAGAAGCCCAGGCCCTCCGAGGTGGCTACACCTTC. It codes for CASSREAQALRGGYTF.

This rearrangement joins TRBV5-1 to TRBJ2-1, with D perhaps matching TRBD1 (8 bases). CDR1 SGHRS and CDR2 YFSETQ come from the germline V gene. Trimming cost V 4 bases and J 9 bases, with 26 bases left between them. This CDR3 spans 17 amino acids. The CDR3 DNA sequence: TGCGCCAGCAGCCCTGGGGGGGGCAGGACAGGGTACGGTGAGCAGTTCTTC. Protein product: CASSPGGGRTGYGEQFF. The variable domain in full, completed from reference TRBV5-1 and TRBJ2-1, reads KAGVTQTPRYLIKTRGQQVTLSCSPISGHRSVSWYQQTPGQGLQFLFEYFSETQRNKGNFPGRFSGRQFSNSRSEMNVSTLELGDSALYLCASSPGGGRTGYGEQFFGPGTRLTVL.

The genes are TRBV7-6 and TRBJ2-7, with D tentatively TRBD1 or TRBD2 (5 bases each). Per germline, CDR1 SGHVS and CDR2 FNYEAQ. The CDR3 loop spans 15 amino acids. V was pared by 3 bases and J by 0 bases, with 12 bases between. In DNA, the CDR3 is TGTGCCAGCAGCTTTATGGCAGGGAGCTCCTACGAGCAGTACTTC. Protein product: CASSFMAGSSYEQYF. Using reference TRBV7-6 and TRBJ2-7 for the parts outside the CDR3, the full variable domain is GAGVSQSPRYKVTKRGQDVALRCDPISGHVSLYWYRQALGQGPEFLTYFNYEAQQDKSGLPNDRFSAERPEGSISTLTIQRTEQRDSAMYRCASSFMAGSSYEQYFGPGTRLTVT.

V gene TRBV6-5 combines with J gene TRBJ1-1, with D possibly being TRBD1 (5 bases). The CDR3 consists of 11 residues. Germline loops: CDR1 MNHEY, CDR2 SVGAGI. Trimming left V 6 bases short and J 5 bases short, with 7 bases between. This CDR3 is CASRRQTEAFF. The CDR3 region has the DNA TGTGCCAGCAGGAGACAGACTGAAGCTTTCTTT.

The gene calls are TRBV5-5 and TRBJ2-1; tentatively, D is TRBD2 (6 bases). Trimming stripped 2 bases from V and 2 bases from J, with 14 bases between. The CDR3 is 16 residues long. Per germline, CDR1 SGHKS and CDR2 YYEKEE (reference sequence). The CDR3: CASSFRRGSPYNEQFF. In DNA, the CDR3 is TGTGCCAGCAGCTTTCGACGGGGGTCCCCCTACAATGAGCAGTTCTTC.

V is TRBV6-5 and J is TRBJ2-1; a possible D gene is TRBD1 (6 bases). This CDR3 is built from 13 residues. With 8 bases removed from V and 2 bases from J, the gap between germline ends came to 10 bases. Germline lookup yields CDR1 MNHEY and CDR2 SVGAGI. The CDR3 nucleotides read TGTGCCAGCGGCAGGGGCACCTACAATGAGCAGTTCTTC. Protein sequence: CASGRGTYNEQFF.

The V call is TRBV16, the J call TRBJ2-7; tentatively, D is TRBD1 (6 bases). This CDR3 is built from 15 residues. Germline V gene lookup returns CDR1 KGHSY and CDR2 FQNENV. Between the trimmed V and J ends, which lost 0 bases and 1 base, there was a span of 10 bases. The CDR3 sequence: CASSQSFTGSYEQYF. In DNA form, the CDR3 reads TGTGCCAGCAGCCAATCCTTCACAGGGTCCTACGAGCAGTACTTC.

The rearrangement joins TRBV6-5 to TRBJ2-1; 7 bases fit TRBD1. The CDR3 is made up of 15 amino acids. From germline, CDR1 is MNHEY and CDR2 SVGAGI. V lost 4 bases to trimming and J lost 5 bases; unmatched junction nucleotides: 8. The CDR3 DNA follows: TGTGCCAGCAGTTCGGGACAGTCCTTCCACAATGAGCAGTTCTTC. It specifies CASSSGQSFHNEQFF.

V is TRBV18 and J is TRBJ1-1, with no clear D. V lost 2 bases to trimming and J lost 10 bases, with 17 bases between them. Germline V lookup: CDR1 KGHSH, CDR2 LQKENI. The CDR3 totals 14 residues. The CDR3 protein is CASSPRPESPPAFF. For the CDR3, the DNA is TGTGCCAGCTCACCAAGGCCCGAAAGTCCCCCAGCTTTCTTT.

On this clone itself: At one end the junction does not follow the germline gene, possibly because of a read error. The chain combines TRBV7-7 with TRBJ2-5; 7 bases agree with TRBD2. The CDR3 loop spans 15 amino acids. The V gene's germline CDR1 is SSHAT and CDR2 FNYEAQ (reference sequence). The CDR3 here is CASSRGGGLQETQYF. The CDR3 region has the DNA TGTGCTAGCAGCCGTGGGGGGGGTCTTCAAGAGACCCAGTACTTC.

The genes are TRBV7-3 and TRBJ1-6; 7 nucleotides align to TRBD1. The germline CDR1 and CDR2 sequences are SGHTA and FQGTGA. The length of the CDR3 is 15 residues. J gave up 5 bases and V 5 bases, and 6 bases lay outside the gene matches. CDR3 residues: CASSPTGFDNSPLHF. CDR3 coding DNA: TGTGCCAGCAGCCCGACAGGGTTCGATAATTCACCCCTCCACTTT.

V usage is TRBV7-9 and J usage is TRBJ1-1; tentative D call: TRBD1 (6 bases). CDR3 length: 17 residues. Germline V CDR1 and CDR2: SEHNR, FQNEAQ (reference sequence). Between the trimmed V and J ends, which lost 1 base and 3 bases, there was a span of 18 bases. The CDR3 is CASSLGSGGREYTEAFF. CDR3 bases: TGTGCCAGCAGCTTAGGGAGCGGGGGCAGGGAGTACACTGAAGCTTTCTTT.

The CDR3 spells CASSLRPPSGANVLTF. The CDR3 DNA sequence: TGTGCCAGCAGCTTACGTCCCCCCTCTGGGGCCAACGTCCTGACTTTC. The gene calls are TRBV7-3 and TRBJ2-6; D gene ambiguous. This CDR3 contains 16 residues. The V gene lost 2 bases and the J gene lost 0 bases, with 8 bases spanning the gap. CDR1 and CDR2 (germline): SGHTA, FQGTGA.

V gene TRBV5-1 combines with J gene TRBJ2-5, with 16 bases aligning to TRBD2. Germline CDR1 and CDR2: SGHRS and YFSETQ. The CDR3 has 18 amino acids. V was clipped by 5 bases and J by 2 bases; unmatched bases: 9. CDR3 DNA: TGCGCCAGCAGTTCCGGGACTAGCGGGGGGGCCGGTCAAGAGACCCAGTACTTC. It is translated as CASSSGTSGGAGQETQYF. Together with reference TRBV5-1 and TRBJ2-5, the CDR3 gives the full variable domain: KAGVTQTPRYLIKTRGQQVTLSCSPISGHRSVSWYQQTPGQGLQFLFEYFSETQRNKGNFPGRFSGRQFSNSRSEMNVSTLELGDSALYLCASSSGTSGGAGQETQYFGPGTRLLVL.